The present T cell receptor beta chain was sequenced within a study of shared clonotypes between healthy human individuals. Study as a whole: Donor composition was a couple of women and a few men, aged 18 to 49.

CDR3 length: 14 residues. V was pared by 10 bases and J by 2 bases, with 5 bases of the junction left unmatched. Germline CDR1 ENHRY, CDR2 SYGVKD. Cells designated naive CD8 were CD45RO-negative and were positively selected for CCR7, with terminally differentiated effector memory CD45RA+ cells excluded. Each subset's genomic DNA was shared equally among a number of immunoSEQ plates. Assay: immunoSEQ multiplex PCR; the TCRdb copy retains only in-frame clones and omits some. The profile covers 550,000 to 750,000 clones, with around 92% appearing a single time and about 24% taken by the ten largest. The sequencing input was naive CD8+ T cells sorted from blood. This receptor was identified in a man under 40 in good health. The chain joins TRBV10-3 to TRBJ2-6; 7 bases fit TRBD1. As DNA, the CDR3 is TGTGCCACCGACCAGGGGGCTGGGGCCAACGTCCTGACTTTC. This encodes CATDQGAGANVLTF.